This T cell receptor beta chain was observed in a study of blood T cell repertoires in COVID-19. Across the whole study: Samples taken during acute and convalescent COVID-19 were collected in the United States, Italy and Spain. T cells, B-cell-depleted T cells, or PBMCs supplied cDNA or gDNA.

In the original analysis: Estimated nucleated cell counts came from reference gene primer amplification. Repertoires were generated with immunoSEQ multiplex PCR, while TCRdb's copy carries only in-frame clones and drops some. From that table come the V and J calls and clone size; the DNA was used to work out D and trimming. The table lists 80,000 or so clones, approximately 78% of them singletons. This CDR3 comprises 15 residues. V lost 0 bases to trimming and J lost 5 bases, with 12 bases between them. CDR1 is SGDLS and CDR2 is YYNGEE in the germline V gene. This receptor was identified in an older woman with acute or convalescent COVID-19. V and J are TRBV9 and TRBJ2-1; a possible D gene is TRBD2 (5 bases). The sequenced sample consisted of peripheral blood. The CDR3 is CASSVGTRLDNEQFF. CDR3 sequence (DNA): TGTGCCAGCAGCGTAGGGACTCGACTCGACAATGAGCAGTTCTTC.